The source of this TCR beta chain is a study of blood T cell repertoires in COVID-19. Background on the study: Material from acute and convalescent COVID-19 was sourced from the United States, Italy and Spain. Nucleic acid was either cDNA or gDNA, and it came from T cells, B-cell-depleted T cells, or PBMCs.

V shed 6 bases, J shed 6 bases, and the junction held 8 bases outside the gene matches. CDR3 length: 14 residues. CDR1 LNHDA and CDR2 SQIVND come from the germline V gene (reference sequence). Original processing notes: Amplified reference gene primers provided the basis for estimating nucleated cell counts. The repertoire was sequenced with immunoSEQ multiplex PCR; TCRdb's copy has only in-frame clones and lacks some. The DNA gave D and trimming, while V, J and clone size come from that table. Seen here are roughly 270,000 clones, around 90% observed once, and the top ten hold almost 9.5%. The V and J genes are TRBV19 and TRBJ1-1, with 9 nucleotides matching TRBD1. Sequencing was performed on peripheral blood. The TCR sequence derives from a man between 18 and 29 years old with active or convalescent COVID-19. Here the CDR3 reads CASSMGQGFSEAFF. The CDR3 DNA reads TGTGCCAGTAGCATGGGACAGGGTTTCTCTGAAGCTTTCTTT.